This TCR beta chain was documented in a study of OX40 agonist ivuxolimab in advanced cancers. Overall study results and limits: Some nonresponders additionally presented with little normalized T-cell clonal expansion.

With respect to this clone: Antigen unknown.

Only in-frame clones appear in the TCRdb table, and some are missing; sequencing was by immunoSEQ multiplex PCR. The sample records tens of thousands of clones, roughly nine tenths being singletons. The trim removed 0 bases at V and 1 base at J, leaving 11 bases unmatched. The V gene's germline CDR1 is SGDLS and CDR2 YYNGEE. This CDR3 is 18 amino acids long. This clonotype was sampled from an adult with an advanced solid tumor such as melanoma, head and neck, liver or kidney cancer. V usage is TRBV9 and J usage is TRBJ2-5, with 8 bases lining up with TRBD2. The sequencing here drew on CD4+ or CD8+ T cells sorted from blood, taken in a trial of the OX40 agonist ivuxolimab. CDR3 in DNA: TGTGCCAGCAGCGTAGACGGGAGGGGCCCATACTCCCAAGAGACCCAGTACTTC. Translated: CASSVDGRGPYSQETQYF.